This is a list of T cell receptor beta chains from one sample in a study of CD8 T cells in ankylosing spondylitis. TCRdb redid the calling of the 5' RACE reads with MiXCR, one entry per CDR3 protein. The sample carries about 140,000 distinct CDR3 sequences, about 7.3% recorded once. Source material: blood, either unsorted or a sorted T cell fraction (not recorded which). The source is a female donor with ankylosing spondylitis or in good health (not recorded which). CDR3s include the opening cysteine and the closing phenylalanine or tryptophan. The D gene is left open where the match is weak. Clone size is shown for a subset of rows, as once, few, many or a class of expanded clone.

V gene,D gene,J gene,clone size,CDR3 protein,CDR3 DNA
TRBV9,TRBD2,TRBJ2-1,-,CASSVRGGAREQFF,TGTGCCAGCAGCGTACGCGGGGGGGCCCGGGAGCAGTTCTTC
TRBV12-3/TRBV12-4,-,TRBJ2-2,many,CASSLGQRTGELFF,TGTGCCAGCAGTTTGGGGCAACGCACCGGGGAGCTGTTTTTT
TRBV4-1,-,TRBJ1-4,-,CASSRDPGGTNEKLFF,TGCGCCAGCAGCCGAGACCCCGGGGGGACTAATGAAAAACTGTTTTTT
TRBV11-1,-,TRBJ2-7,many,CASSRDLYEQYF,TGTGCCAGCAGCCGGGATCTCTACGAGCAGTACTTC
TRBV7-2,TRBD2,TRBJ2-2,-,CASSWGIAGAAGELFF,TGTGCCAGCAGCTGGGGGATAGCGGGGGCAGCGGGGGAGCTGTTTTTT
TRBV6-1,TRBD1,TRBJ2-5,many,CASSEALGTGEETQYF,TGTGCCAGCAGTGAAGCGCTTGGGACAGGAGAAGAGACCCAGTACTTC
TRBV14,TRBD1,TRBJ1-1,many,CASSLRQGSLQTEAFF,TGTGCCAGCAGCCTCCGACAGGGTTCCCTACAGACTGAAGCTTTCTTT
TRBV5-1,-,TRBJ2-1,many,CASSLAAVYNEQFF,TGCGCCAGCAGCTTGGCCGCCGTCTACAATGAGCAGTTCTTC
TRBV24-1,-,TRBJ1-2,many,CATSDRSGGYTF,TGTGCCACCAGTGACCGTTCAGGCGGCTACACCTTC
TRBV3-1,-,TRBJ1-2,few,CASSQDAGTYGYTF,TGTGCCAGCAGCCAAGATGCTGGCACCTATGGCTACACCTTC
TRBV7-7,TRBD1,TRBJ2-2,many,CASSLAGTGVTGELFF,TGTGCTAGCAGCTTAGCGGGGACAGGGGTCACCGGGGAGCTGTTTTTT
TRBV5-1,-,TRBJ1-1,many,CASSRGTWNTEAFF,TGCGCCAGCAGCCGGGGGACGTGGAACACTGAAGCTTTCTTT
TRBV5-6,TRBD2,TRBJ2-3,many,CASSLPRLAGGITDTQYF,TGTGCCAGCAGCTTGCCACGACTAGCGGGGGGCATCACAGATACGCAGTATTTT
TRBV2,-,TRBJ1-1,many,CASSALPNTEAFF,TGTGCCAGCAGTGCGCTACCAAACACTGAAGCTTTCTTT
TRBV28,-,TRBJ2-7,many,CASRLLGDYEQYF,TGTGCCAGCAGACTCTTAGGAGACTACGAGCAGTACTTC
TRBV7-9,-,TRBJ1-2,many,CASIRGAEGYGYTF,TGTGCCAGCATCCGCGGGGCAGAGGGCTATGGCTACACCTTC
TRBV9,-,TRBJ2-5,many,CASSTNGGPETQYF,TGTGCCAGCAGCACGAACGGGGGCCCGGAGACCCAGTACTTC
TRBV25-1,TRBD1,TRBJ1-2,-,CASSVTGASYGYTF,TGTGCCAGCAGTGTAACAGGGGCGAGCTATGGCTACACCTTC
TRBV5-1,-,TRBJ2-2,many,CASSLALDTGELFF,TGCGCCAGCAGCTTGGCTCTGGACACCGGGGAGCTGTTTTTT
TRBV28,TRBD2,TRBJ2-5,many,CASSFSLAGGETQYF,TGTGCCAGCAGTTTCTCTCTAGCGGGGGGAGAGACCCAGTACTTC
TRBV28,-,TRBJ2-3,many,CASSPPPGDTDTQYF,TGTGCCAGCAGCCCCCCTCCGGGGGACACAGATACGCAGTATTTT
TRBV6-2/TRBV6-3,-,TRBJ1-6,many,CASARGNTYNSPLHF,TGTGCCAGCGCGAGGGGGAACACCTATAATTCACCCCTCCACTTT
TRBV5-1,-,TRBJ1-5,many,CASSLEGGYSNQPQHF,TGCGCCAGCAGCTTGGAGGGGGGATATAGCAATCAGCCCCAGCATTTT
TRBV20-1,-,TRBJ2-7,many,CSARDPSPPTSARGYEQYF,TGCAGTGCTAGAGACCCTTCCCCCCCTACTAGTGCTAGGGGCTACGAGCAGTACTTC
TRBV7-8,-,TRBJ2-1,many,CASSSTANEQFF,TGTGCCAGCAGCTCAACCGCAAATGAGCAGTTCTTC
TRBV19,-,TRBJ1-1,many,CASSIESAGTEAFF,TGTGCCAGTAGTATAGAATCGGCAGGGACTGAAGCTTTCTTT
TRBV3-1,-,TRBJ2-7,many,CASSQRALQGEQYF,TGTGCCAGCAGCCAAAGGGCGCTTCAGGGTGAGCAGTACTTC
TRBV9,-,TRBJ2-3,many,CASSSRRDWGKTDTQYF,TGTGCCAGCAGCTCTCGCAGGGATTGGGGGAAAACAGATACGCAGTATTTT
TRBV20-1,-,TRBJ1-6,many,CSARTSGAGYSPLHF,TGCAGTGCTAGGACCTCGGGGGCTGGATATTCACCCCTCCACTTT
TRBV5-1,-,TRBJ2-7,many,CASSLGPGNYEQYF,TGCGCCAGCAGCTTGGGTCCAGGGAACTACGAGCAGTACTTC
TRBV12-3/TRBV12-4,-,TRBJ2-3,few,CASSLEFGRDTQYF,TGTGCCAGCAGTCTAGAGTTCGGTCGGGATACGCAGTATTTT
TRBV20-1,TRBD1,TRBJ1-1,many,CSAMGGQAMPNTEAFF,TGCAGTGCTATGGGCGGACAGGCGATGCCGAACACTGAAGCTTTCTTT
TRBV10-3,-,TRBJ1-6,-,CAISFVQDPISPGGSPLHF,TGTGCCATCAGTTTCGTACAGGATCCTATCAGCCCGGGGGGTTCACCCCTCCACTTT
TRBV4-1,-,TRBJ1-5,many,CASSQETGGQPQHF,TGCGCCAGCAGCCAAGAGACAGGAGGGCAGCCCCAGCATTTT
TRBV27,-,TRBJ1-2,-,CASSFTGIWGYTF,TGTGCCAGCAGTTTTACGGGCATTTGGGGCTACACCTTC
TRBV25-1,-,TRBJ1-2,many,CASSERPINYGYTF,TGTGCCAGCAGTGAACGCCCCATCAACTATGGCTACACCTTC
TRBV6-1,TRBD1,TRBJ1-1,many,CASISGAGGYSEAFF,TGTGCCAGCATCTCGGGAGCAGGGGGCTATTCTGAAGCTTTCTTT
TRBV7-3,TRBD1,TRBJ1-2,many,CASSPKGQADGYTF,TGTGCCAGCAGCCCAAAAGGACAGGCGGATGGCTACACCTTC
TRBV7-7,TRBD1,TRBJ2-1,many,CASSLIQGAWNEQFF,TGTGCTAGCAGCTTAATCCAGGGGGCCTGGAATGAGCAGTTCTTC
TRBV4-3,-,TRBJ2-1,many,CASSRRLLANNEQFF,TGCGCCAGCAGTCGAAGGCTTTTGGCGAACAATGAGCAGTTCTTC
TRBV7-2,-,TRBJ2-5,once,CASSPRSTSQYF,TGTGCCAGCAGCCCCCGGTCGACATCCCAGTACTTC
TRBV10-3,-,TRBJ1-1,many,CAISEQPSRTADKAFF,TGTGCCATCAGTGAGCAACCGTCGCGGACGGCTGATAAAGCTTTCTTT
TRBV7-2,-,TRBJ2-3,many,CASSYDLDSTDTQYF,TGTGCCAGCAGCTATGACTTGGATAGCACAGATACGCAGTATTTT
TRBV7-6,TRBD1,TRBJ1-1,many,CASSSSGTGWHTEAFF,TGTGCCAGCAGCTCTTCCGGGACAGGGTGGCACACTGAAGCTTTCTTT
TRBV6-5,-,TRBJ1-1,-,CASRLAWVTEAFF,TGTGCCAGCAGACTCGCTTGGGTCACTGAAGCTTTCTTT
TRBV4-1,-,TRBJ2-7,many,CASSQGTYRSYEQYF,TGCGCCAGCAGCCAAGGGACGTACCGCTCCTACGAGCAGTACTTC
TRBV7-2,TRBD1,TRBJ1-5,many,CASSGGAGGVWNQPQHF,TGTGCCAGCAGCGGCGGGGCAGGGGGTGTGTGGAATCAGCCCCAGCATTTT